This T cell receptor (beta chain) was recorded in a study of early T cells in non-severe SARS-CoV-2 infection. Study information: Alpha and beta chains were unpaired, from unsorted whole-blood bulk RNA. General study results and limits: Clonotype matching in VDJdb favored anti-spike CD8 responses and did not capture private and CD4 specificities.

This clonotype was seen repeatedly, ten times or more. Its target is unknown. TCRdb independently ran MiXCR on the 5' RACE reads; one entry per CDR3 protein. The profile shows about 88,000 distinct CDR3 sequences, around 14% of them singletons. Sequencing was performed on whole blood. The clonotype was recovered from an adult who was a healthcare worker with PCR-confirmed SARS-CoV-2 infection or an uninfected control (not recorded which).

Here the CDR3 reads CSGETSGTARNEQFF. CDR3 nucleotides: TGCAGTGGGGAAACTAGCGGGACAGCTCGGAATGAGCAGTTCTTC. The J gene is TRBJ2-1, the V gene TRBV20-1; 10 nucleotides agree with TRBD2. The CDR3 contains 15 residues. The J segment lost 7 bases and the V segment lost 7 bases, leaving 13 bases of the junction unmatched. The V gene's germline CDR1 is DFQATT and CDR2 SNEGSKA (reference sequence).